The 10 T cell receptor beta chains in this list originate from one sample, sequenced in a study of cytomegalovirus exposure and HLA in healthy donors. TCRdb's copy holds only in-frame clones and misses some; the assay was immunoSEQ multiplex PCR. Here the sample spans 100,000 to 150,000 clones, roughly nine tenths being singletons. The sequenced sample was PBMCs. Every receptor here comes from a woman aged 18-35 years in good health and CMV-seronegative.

The CDR3 loop reads CASRTDRTGNTIYF. CDR3 sequence (DNA): TGTGCCAGCCGCACCGACAGGACCGGAAACACCATATATTTT. The V and J genes are TRBV6-5 and TRBJ1-3; possibly TRBD1 for D (6 bases). This CDR3 comprises 14 residues. Per germline, CDR1 MNHEY and CDR2 SVGAGI. The germline V and J ends were trimmed by 8 bases and 4 bases, with 15 bases remaining between them.

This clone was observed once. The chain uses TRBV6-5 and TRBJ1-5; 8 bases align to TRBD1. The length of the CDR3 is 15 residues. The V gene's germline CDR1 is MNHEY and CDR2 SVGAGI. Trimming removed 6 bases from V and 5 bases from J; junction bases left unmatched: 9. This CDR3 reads CASSPLTGGDQPQHF. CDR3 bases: TGTGCCAGCAGCCCTCTAACAGGGGGGGATCAGCCCCAGCATTTT.

The CDR3 loop is CASTHSGPPYEQYF. Written as DNA, the CDR3 is TGTGCCAGCACCCATAGCGGGCCCCCCTACGAGCAGTACTTC. The V call is TRBV7-2, the J call TRBJ2-7; TRBD2 agrees at 7 bases. With 7 bases clipped from V and 2 bases from J, the junction kept 8 bases outside the gene matches. The germline V gene has CDR1 SGHTA and CDR2 FQGNSA. CDR3 length: 14 amino acids.

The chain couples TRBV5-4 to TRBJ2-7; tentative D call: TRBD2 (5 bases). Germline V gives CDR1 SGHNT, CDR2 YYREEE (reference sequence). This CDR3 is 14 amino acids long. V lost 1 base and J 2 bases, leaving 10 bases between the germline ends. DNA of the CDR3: TGTGCCAGCAGCTTGTCGGGAAAACCCTACGAGCAGTACTTC. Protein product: CASSLSGKPYEQYF.

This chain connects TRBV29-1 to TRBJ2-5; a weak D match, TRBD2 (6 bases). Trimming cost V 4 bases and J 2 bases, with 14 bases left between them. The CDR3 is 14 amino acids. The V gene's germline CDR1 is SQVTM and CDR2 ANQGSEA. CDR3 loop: CSVAGVARQETQYF. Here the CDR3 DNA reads TGCAGCGTTGCGGGGGTGGCGCGGCAAGAGACCCAGTACTTC.

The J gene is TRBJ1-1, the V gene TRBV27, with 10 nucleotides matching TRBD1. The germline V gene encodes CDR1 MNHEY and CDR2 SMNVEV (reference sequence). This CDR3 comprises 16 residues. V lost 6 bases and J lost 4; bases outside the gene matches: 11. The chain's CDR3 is CASRGPGQGIGTEAFF. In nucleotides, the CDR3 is TGTGCCAGCAGGGGACCGGGACAGGGGATCGGCACTGAAGCTTTCTTT.

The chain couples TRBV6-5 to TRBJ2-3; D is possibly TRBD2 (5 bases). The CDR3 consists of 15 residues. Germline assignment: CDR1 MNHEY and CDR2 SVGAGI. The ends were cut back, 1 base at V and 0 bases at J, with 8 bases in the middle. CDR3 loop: CASSYLGGSTDTQYF. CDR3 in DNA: TGTGCCAGCAGTTACTTGGGCGGGAGCACAGATACGCAGTATTTT.

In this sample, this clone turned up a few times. As DNA, the CDR3 is TGTGCCAGCTGGGGACAGGGGGCCGGGGAGCTGTTTTTT. Translation gives CASWGQGAGELFF. This chain connects TRBV2 to TRBJ2-2; 11 bases are a match to TRBD1. The V gene end was trimmed by 8 bases and the J gene end by 6 bases; junction bases not matched to a gene: 2. Germline V gene sequence: CDR1 SNHLY, CDR2 FYNNEI. The CDR3 consists of 13 residues.

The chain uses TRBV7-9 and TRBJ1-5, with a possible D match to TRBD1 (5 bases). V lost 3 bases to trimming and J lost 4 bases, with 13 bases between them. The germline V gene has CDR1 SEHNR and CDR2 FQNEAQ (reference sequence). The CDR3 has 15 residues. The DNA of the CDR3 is TGTGCCAGCAGCTTCGGGTCGGGGGGTAATCAGCCCCAGCATTTT. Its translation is CASSFGSGGNQPQHF.

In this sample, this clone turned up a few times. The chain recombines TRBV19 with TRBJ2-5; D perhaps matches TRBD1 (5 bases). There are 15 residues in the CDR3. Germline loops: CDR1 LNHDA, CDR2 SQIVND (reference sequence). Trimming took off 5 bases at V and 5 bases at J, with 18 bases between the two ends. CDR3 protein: CASSALSWGAETQYF. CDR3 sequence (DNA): TGTGCCAGTAGTGCCCTATCCTGGGGCGCGGAGACCCAGTACTTC.